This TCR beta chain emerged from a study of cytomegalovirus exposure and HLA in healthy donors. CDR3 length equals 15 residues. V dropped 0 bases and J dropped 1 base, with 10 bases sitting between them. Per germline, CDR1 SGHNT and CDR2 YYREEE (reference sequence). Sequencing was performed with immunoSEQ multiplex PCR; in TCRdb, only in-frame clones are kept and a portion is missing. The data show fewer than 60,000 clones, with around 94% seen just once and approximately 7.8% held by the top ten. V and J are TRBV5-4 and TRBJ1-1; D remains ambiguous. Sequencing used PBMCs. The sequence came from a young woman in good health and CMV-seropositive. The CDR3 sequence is CASSLVPGGNTEAFF. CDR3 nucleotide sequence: TGTGCCAGCAGCTTGGTGCCCGGAGGGAACACTGAAGCTTTCTTT.